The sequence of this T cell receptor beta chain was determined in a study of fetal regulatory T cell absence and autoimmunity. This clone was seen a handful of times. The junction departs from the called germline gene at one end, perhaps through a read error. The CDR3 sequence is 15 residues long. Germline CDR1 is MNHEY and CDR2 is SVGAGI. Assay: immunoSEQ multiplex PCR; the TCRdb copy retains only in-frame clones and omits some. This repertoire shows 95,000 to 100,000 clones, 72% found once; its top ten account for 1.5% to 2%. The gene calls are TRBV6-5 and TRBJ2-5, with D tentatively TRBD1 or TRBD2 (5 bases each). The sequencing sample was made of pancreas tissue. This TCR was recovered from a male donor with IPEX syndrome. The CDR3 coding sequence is TGTGCCAGCACTTACGGTGTGGGAGAGGGGGAGACCCAGTACTTC. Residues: CASTYGVGEGETQYF.